This T cell receptor (beta chain) was retrieved from a study of T cells in Graves' hyperthyroidism and ophthalmopathy. The table lists this clonotype with many counts. Germline V CDR1 and CDR2: MDHEN, SYDVKM. CDR3 size: 15 residues. V was shortened by 5 bases and J by 7 bases, with 21 bases between the two germline ends. TCR beta CDR3 regions were amplified from RNA. The study used the HTBI primer set for a first-round RT-PCR of the TCR CDR3. TCRdb fed the multiplex PCR reads into MiXCR, producing one record per CDR3 protein. Here the sample spans a few hundred thousand distinct CDR3 sequences, more than 15% being singletons.

This clonotype was sampled from a middle-aged woman with Graves' ophthalmopathy. The chain employs TRBV28 and TRBJ2-7; tentative D call: TRBD2 (6 bases). The source material was blood. CDR3 in amino acids: CASSASTRGIVEQYF. The CDR3 bases are TGTGCCAGCAGTGCGTCGACGCGGGGAATTGTGGAGCAGTACTTC.